One sample yielded the 28 T cell receptor beta chains listed below, sequenced in a study of blood T cell repertoires in COVID-19 (dated by TCRdb to 2020 to 2022). Preparation of the library involved the immunoSEQ multiplex PCR assay. TCRdb limited this immuneACCESS table to in-frame rearrangements with V and J called. A share of clones is missing; checked studies link under half to unresolved V genes, and the rest is unexplained. The sample data list fewer than 450,000 clones, and around 90% of these were observed just once. 1.2% of the sample is taken by the ten largest. The specimen sequenced was PBMCs or T cells enriched from blood (not recorded which). Every receptor here comes from a woman aged 18-29 years who had recovered from COVID-19.

The chain couples TRBV27 to TRBJ2-3; 11 nucleotides align to TRBD2. V was clipped by 3 bases and J by 4 bases; unmatched bases: 9. Germline assignment: CDR1 MNHEY and CDR2 SMNVEV (reference sequence). The CDR3 has 17 amino acids. CDR3 amino acids: CASSFSFTSGGPDTQYF. Written as DNA, the CDR3 is TGTGCCAGCAGTTTTTCGTTTACTAGCGGGGGTCCAGATACGCAGTATTTT.

The sample holds many counts of this clone. The V and J genes are TRBV29-1 and TRBJ2-5, with TRBD2 matching 9 bases. V trimming: 5 bases; J trimming: 5 bases; junction bases outside the gene matches: 9. Germline CDR1 SQVTM, CDR2 ANQGSEA. The CDR3 runs to 14 residues. CDR3 sequence: CSVSGGLGDETQYF. For the CDR3, the DNA is TGCAGCGTTAGCGGGGGGCTTGGCGATGAGACCCAGTACTTC.

The gene calls are TRBV7-9 and TRBJ1-1; D gene uncertain. In germline, CDR1 is SEHNR, CDR2 FQNEAQ (reference sequence). CDR3 length equals 11 residues. Trimming pared 3 bases from V and 10 bases from J, leaving 9 bases between. The CDR3 bases are TGTGCCAGCAGCTTTTCTCCCGGAGCTTTCTTT. This encodes CASSFSPGAFF.

The rearrangement uses TRBV6-5 and TRBJ2-5; 7 bases are shared with TRBD2. Germline V gives CDR1 MNHEY, CDR2 SVGAGI. With 8 bases clipped from V and 5 bases from J, the junction kept 11 bases outside the gene matches. CDR3 length equals 14 residues. The DNA for the CDR3 is TGTGCCAGCGGACCCCGGGGAGGGTTTGAGACCCAGTACTTC. Encoded protein: CASGPRGGFETQYF.

This clone appeared a single time. This chain connects TRBV30 to TRBJ2-7; perhaps TRBD1 as D (6 bases). Between the trimmed V and J ends, which lost 1 base and 9 bases, there was a span of 25 bases. Per germline, CDR1 GTSNPN and CDR2 SVGIG (reference sequence). The CDR3 covers 16 residues. CDR3 DNA: TGTGCCTGGAGTGCCTCGGCCGGGACAAAAGAATATTCGCAGTACTTC. Translated: CAWSASAGTKEYSQYF. The full variable domain, in which reference TRBV30 and TRBJ2-7 provide the parts outside the CDR3, is SQTIHQWPATLVQPVGSPLSLECTVEGTSNPNLYWYRQAAGRGLQLLFYSVGIGQISSEVPQNLSASRPQDRQFILSSKKLLLSDSGFYLCAWSASAGTKEYSQYFGPGTRLTVT.

The chain uses TRBV5-4 and TRBJ1-2; tentatively, D is TRBD1 (6 bases). The CDR3 covers 15 residues. Trimming removed 4 bases from V and 3 bases from J, with 16 bases in between. From germline, CDR1 is SGHNT and CDR2 YYREEE (reference sequence). This CDR3 is CASSPNGGRDYGYTF. The DNA of the CDR3 is TGTGCCAGCAGCCCTAATGGGGGCCGAGACTATGGCTACACCTTC. The variable domain in full, completed from reference TRBV5-4 and TRBJ1-2, reads ETGVTQSPTHLIKTRGQQVTLRCSSQSGHNTVSWYQQALGQGPQFIFQYYREEENGRGNFPPRFSGLQFPNYSSELNVNALELDDSALYLCASSPNGGRDYGYTFGSGTRLTVV.

The DNA for the CDR3 is TGTGCCAGCACCGACACAGGGGGTGTTAATTCACCCCTCCACTTT. Translation: CASTDTGGVNSPLHF. The rearrangement links TRBV2 to TRBJ1-6; 8 positions match TRBD1. The V segment lost 7 bases and the J segment 6 bases; nucleotides outside the gene matches: 8. Per the germline V gene, CDR1 is SNHLY and CDR2 is FYNNEI. The CDR3 is 15 residues long.

The chain employs TRBV21-1 and TRBJ1-6. TRBV21-1 is termed a pseudogene. The CDR3 runs 18 residues. The CDR3 spells CASSKMGDSVGKNSPLHF. Written as DNA, the CDR3 is TGTGCCAGCAGCAAAATGGGGGACTCAGTGGGAAAGAATTCACCCCTCCACTTT.

This chain connects TRBV6-2 or TRBV6-3 to TRBJ2-7; D gene uncertain. Trimming cost V 0 bases and J 4 bases, with 13 bases left between them. The CDR3 is made up of 15 amino acids. Germline lookup yields CDR1 MNHEY and CDR2 SVGEGT. The CDR3 sequence is CASSYSKTYSYEQYF. As DNA, the CDR3 is TGTGCCAGCAGTTACTCAAAAACTTACAGTTACGAGCAGTACTTC.

The chain has TRBV6-6 and TRBJ2-1, with 7 bases lining up with TRBD1. The J segment lost 0 bases and the V segment lost 6 bases, leaving 5 bases of the junction unmatched. This CDR3 comprises 15 residues. From germline, CDR1 is MNHNY and CDR2 SVGAGI (reference sequence). CDR3 sequence (DNA): TGTGCCAGCAGCCTGACAGGGTTCTCCTACAATGAGCAGTTCTTC. It specifies CASSLTGFSYNEQFF.

The genes are TRBV19 and TRBJ1-5, with D perhaps matching TRBD1 (5 bases). The V gene's germline CDR1 is LNHDA and CDR2 SQIVND (reference sequence). The CDR3 is 15 amino acids. Trimming pared 6 bases from V and 4 bases from J, leaving 16 bases between. The CDR3: CASSLLGGGNQPQHF. CDR3 in DNA: TGTGCCAGTAGCCTGCTGGGGGGGGGAAATCAGCCCCAGCATTTT.

The chain joins TRBV11-2 to TRBJ2-7; 13 bases fit TRBD2. V lost 4 bases and J lost 1; bases outside the gene matches: 10. CDR3 length: 18 residues. Germline V gene lookup returns CDR1 SGHAT and CDR2 FQNNGV. CDR3 sequence (DNA): TGTGCCAGCAGCTCCCGCGCCTTGACTAGCGGGGGGTCCTACGAGCAGTACTTC. Protein: CASSSRALTSGGSYEQYF. Filled out from reference TRBV11-2 and TRBJ2-7, the complete variable domain reads EAGVAQSPRYKIIEKRQSVAFWCNPISGHATLYWYQQILGQGPKLLIQFQNNGVVDDSQLPKDRFSAERLKGVDSTLKIQPAKLEDSAVYLCASSSRALTSGGSYEQYFGPGTRLTVT.

This clone was detected once. The genes are TRBV4-3 and TRBJ2-7; D might be TRBD1 (5 bases). Germline lookup yields CDR1 LGHNA and CDR2 YSLEER. This CDR3 has 15 amino acids. V was trimmed by 1 base and J by 5 bases, leaving 15 bases between them. The CDR3 DNA reads TGCGCCAGCAGCCAAGGGGGTGATTGGGGCCACGAGCAGTACTTC. Translated: CASSQGGDWGHEQYF.

This clone has more than one count but fewer than ten. The V gene is TRBV21-1, the J gene TRBJ2-3; the tabulated D call, TRBD2, remains unverified against the DNA. TRBV21-1 corresponds to a pseudogene. The CDR3 extends over 18 amino acids. The CDR3 loop reads CASSKKTSGGPSTDTQYF. The DNA of the CDR3 is TGTGCCAGCAGCAAAAAGACTAGCGGGGGCCCTAGCACAGATACGCAGTATTTT.

The chain carries TRBV4-1 and TRBJ1-2; 7 bases are shared with TRBD1. Germline assignment: CDR1 MGHRA and CDR2 YSYEKL. The CDR3 loop spans 17 amino acids. The trim removed 0 bases at V and 4 bases at J, leaving 11 bases unmatched. DNA for the CDR3: TGCGCCAGCAGCCAAGATTCTGACAGGGACTCTCTCTATGGCTACACCTTC. Its translation is CASSQDSDRDSLYGYTF.

V is TRBV2 and J is TRBJ1-6, with TRBD1 as a possible D gene (5 bases). The germline V gene has CDR1 SNHLY and CDR2 FYNNEI. The CDR3 loop spans 13 amino acids. V dropped 10 bases and J dropped 9 bases, with 16 bases sitting between them. The CDR3 loop reads CAIPRVGSSPLHF. The CDR3 DNA follows: TGTGCCATCCCCAGGGTGGGTTCTTCACCCCTCCACTTT.

The chain couples TRBV19 to TRBJ1-1; tentatively, D is TRBD1 (6 bases). Deletions cut 5 bases from V and 5 bases from J, with 27 bases between. CDR1 LNHDA and CDR2 SQIVND come from the germline V gene (reference sequence). The CDR3 covers 18 residues. Here the CDR3 DNA reads TGTGCCAGTAGTGTCACCGTCCTACAGGGAGGGTTTGTAACTGAAGCTTTCTTT. Residues: CASSVTVLQGGFVTEAFF.

This clone appeared a few times. The gene calls are TRBV28 and TRBJ1-5, with a tentative D call TRBD1 (6 bases). This CDR3 comprises 16 residues. V shed 6 bases and J shed 0 bases, with 15 bases lying between them. Per germline, CDR1 MDHEN and CDR2 SYDVKM. Here the CDR3 DNA reads TGTGCCAGCAGCATAACCGAACAGGGTAGCAATCAGCCCCAGCATTTT. Protein: CASSITEQGSNQPQHF.

The chain couples TRBV19 to TRBJ2-7, with D tentatively TRBD1 (5 bases). Germline assignment: CDR1 LNHDA and CDR2 SQIVND (reference sequence). Deletions cut 3 bases from V and 5 bases from J, with 17 bases between. This CDR3 has 15 residues. The CDR3 coding sequence is TGTGCCAGTAGTATTGGTTCCAGGGTGCGCCACGAGCAGTACTTC. Protein: CASSIGSRVRHEQYF.

CDR3 loop: CSVEPRLNTEAFF. The DNA for the CDR3 is TGCAGCGTTGAGCCGCGGTTGAACACTGAAGCTTTCTTT. J is TRBJ1-1 and V is TRBV29-1; D is unresolved. The germline V gene has CDR1 SQVTM and CDR2 ANQGSEA. The V and J ends lost 3 bases and 0 bases respectively, with 8 bases between them. This CDR3 comprises 13 residues.

This chain connects TRBV18 to TRBJ2-3, with a weak D call TRBD2 (5 bases). CDR3 length: 13 amino acids. Germline V gene lookup returns CDR1 KGHSH and CDR2 LQKENI. Deletions cut 10 bases from V and 2 bases from J, with 13 bases between. The DNA of the CDR3 is TGTGCCAACCGGGAAAGGATCACAGATACGCAGTATTTT. This sequence encodes CANRERITDTQYF.

The chain links TRBV7-2 to TRBJ2-7; perhaps TRBD1 as D (5 bases). This CDR3 has 14 residues. Germline values: CDR1 SGHTA, CDR2 FQGNSA. Trimming left V 4 bases short and J 1 base short, with 11 bases between. DNA for the CDR3: TGTGCCAGCAGCTACTCGACAGATTCCTACGAGCAGTACTTC. Protein: CASSYSTDSYEQYF.

V and J are TRBV14 and TRBJ2-1, with 7 bases aligning to TRBD2. The V gene's germline CDR1 is SGHDN and CDR2 FVKESK. Trimming took 3 bases from V and 9 from J; bases not matched to a gene: 11. The CDR3 sequence is 15 residues long. The CDR3 here is CASSHQGGEWGEQFF. The CDR3 DNA reads as TGTGCCAGCAGCCATCAGGGAGGGGAATGGGGTGAGCAGTTCTTC.

This clone was recorded a few times. The chain couples TRBV6-6 to TRBJ2-1, with 8 bases that match TRBD1. CDR3 length: 15 amino acids. Germline values: CDR1 MNHNY, CDR2 SVGAGI (reference sequence). With V trimmed by 4 bases and J by 3 bases, 5 bases remained unmatched. In DNA, the CDR3 is TGTGCCAGCAGTTTGGACAGGGTTGGCTACAATGAGCAGTTCTTC. Its protein product is CASSLDRVGYNEQFF.

This chain connects TRBV28 to TRBJ1-5; 7 nucleotides match TRBD1. Trimming took 1 base from V and 0 from J; bases not matched to a gene: 12. The V gene's germline CDR1 is MDHEN and CDR2 SYDVKM. CDR3 length: 19 residues. CDR3 sequence reads: CASSLYAHPGQNSNQPQHF. The CDR3 coding sequence is TGTGCCAGCAGTTTATACGCCCACCCGGGACAGAATAGCAATCAGCCCCAGCATTTT.

CDR3 loop: CASSPSIPNSPLHF. CDR3 nucleotides: TGCGCCAGCAGCCCGAGCATCCCCAATTCACCCCTCCACTTT. The rearrangement uses TRBV5-1 and TRBJ1-6; D remains ambiguous. CDR3 length: 14 amino acids. Trimming stripped 4 bases from V and 7 bases from J, with 12 bases between. Germline V gene lookup returns CDR1 SGHRS and CDR2 YFSETQ.

J is TRBJ2-7 and V is TRBV4-2, with 7 bases matching TRBD2. The CDR3 consists of 16 residues. The junction had 6 bases not matched to a gene; V was cut back by 1 base and J by 0 bases. CDR1 and CDR2 (germline): LGHNA, YNFKEQ. CDR3 nucleotides: TGTGCCAGCAGCCAAGTCGGGGGGACTTACTCCTACGAGCAGTACTTC. Translated, it gives CASSQVGGTYSYEQYF.

The rearrangement uses TRBV4-3 and TRBJ2-4, with a tentative D call TRBD2 (5 bases). Germline CDR1 is LGHNA and CDR2 is YSLEER. This CDR3 contains 19 residues. V was trimmed by 0 bases and J by 0 bases, leaving 18 bases between them. DNA for the CDR3: TGCGCCAGCAGCCAAGATCATTACGGGAACGTTCTAGCCAAAAACATTCAGTACTTC. Encoded protein: CASSQDHYGNVLAKNIQYF.